One sample yielded the 6 T cell receptor beta chains listed below, sequenced in a study of technical replicates of blood from a few donors. Data came from immunoSEQ multiplex PCR; TCRdb stores just in-frame clones and leaves some out. The sample has approximately 85,000 clones; about 90% are singletons. The sequenced sample consisted of T cells isolated from PBMCs. These receptors originate from a human donor in good health.

Only one count was recorded for this clone. The chain employs TRBV7-2 and TRBJ1-3; TRBD1 matches at 7 bases. This CDR3 has 15 residues. Unmatched junction bases numbered 4, after V lost 5 bases and J lost 0 bases. The germline V gene encodes CDR1 SGHTA and CDR2 FQGNSA. The DNA for the CDR3 is TGTGCCAGCAGCCCGAGGGGGCCCTCTGGAAACACCATATATTTT. It yields the protein CASSPRGPSGNTIYF.

The chain has TRBV28 and TRBJ2-7, with D perhaps TRBD2 (7 bases). Germline V lookup: CDR1 MDHEN, CDR2 SYDVKM. V shed 4 bases and J shed 2 bases, with 15 bases lying between them. The CDR3 is 15 amino acids. The CDR3 coding sequence is TGTGCCAGCAGTTCCCCCGAGGGGGGGGCCTACGAGCAGTACTTC. Protein product: CASSSPEGGAYEQYF.

V usage is TRBV18 and J usage is TRBJ1-1; a weak D match, TRBD1 (6 bases). CDR3 length equals 15 residues. V was clipped by 2 bases and J by 0 bases, with 10 bases between them. The germline V gene has CDR1 KGHSH and CDR2 LQKENI. CDR3 sequence reads: CASSPNGGMNTEAFF. CDR3 nucleotide sequence: TGTGCCAGCTCACCAAATGGGGGCATGAACACTGAAGCTTTCTTT.

The chain recombines TRBV5-1 with TRBJ1-4; TRBD1 is a possible D gene (6 bases). The CDR3 covers 15 residues. Germline CDR1 is SGHRS and CDR2 is YFSETQ. The germline V and J ends were trimmed by 0 bases and 9 bases, with 15 bases remaining between them. In nucleotides, the CDR3 is TGCGCCAGCAGCTTGGACACAGGGTCGGTTAAAAAACTGTTTTTT. This gives the protein CASSLDTGSVKKLFF.

The genes are TRBV12-5 and TRBJ2-7; TRBD1 aligns across 7 bases. With V trimmed by 3 bases and J by 6 bases, 14 bases remained unmatched. The germline gives CDR1 LGHNT, CDR2 FRNRAP. This CDR3 has 16 residues. CDR3 DNA sequence: TGTGCTAGTGGTTTCACCGAACAGGGGTGGTTCTCCGAGCAGTACTTC. Protein: CASGFTEQGWFSEQYF.

The chain links TRBV5-1 to TRBJ2-5; 9 bases line up with TRBD2. This CDR3 has 16 residues. Germline CDR1 is SGHRS and CDR2 is YFSETQ. Germline trimming cut 1 base from V and 2 bases from J; bases unmatched to any gene: 6. The DNA for the CDR3 is TGCGCCAGCAGCTTGTTTCCTAGCGGGGAACAAGAGACCCAGTACTTC. Translating it yields CASSLFPSGEQETQYF. Full variable domain (missing parts from reference TRBV5-1 and TRBJ2-5): KAGVTQTPRYLIKTRGQQVTLSCSPISGHRSVSWYQQTPGQGLQFLFEYFSETQRNKGNFPGRFSGRQFSNSRSEMNVSTLELGDSALYLCASSLFPSGEQETQYFGPGTRLLVL.